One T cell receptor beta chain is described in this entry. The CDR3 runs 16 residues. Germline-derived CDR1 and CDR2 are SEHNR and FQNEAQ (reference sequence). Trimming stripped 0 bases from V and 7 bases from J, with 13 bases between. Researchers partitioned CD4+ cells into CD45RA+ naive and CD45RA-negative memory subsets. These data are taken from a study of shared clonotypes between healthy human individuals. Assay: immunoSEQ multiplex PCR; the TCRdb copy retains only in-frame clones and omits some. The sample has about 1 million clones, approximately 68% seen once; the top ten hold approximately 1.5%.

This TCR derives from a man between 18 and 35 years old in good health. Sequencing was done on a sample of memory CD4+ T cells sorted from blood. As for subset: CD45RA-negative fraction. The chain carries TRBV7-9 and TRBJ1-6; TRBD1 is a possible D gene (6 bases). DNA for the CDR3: TGTGCCAGCAGCTTAGCGTGGGGGCTCGGCAATTCACCCCTCCACTTT. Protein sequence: CASSLAWGLGNSPLHF.